This entry lists 18 T cell receptor beta chains sequenced from one sample in a study of blood T cell repertoires in COVID-19. The table came from immunoSEQ multiplex PCR; TCRdb's copy has only in-frame clones and leaves some out. The sample has 180,000 or so clones, 90% seen once; the top ten hold 0.62%. Specimen: peripheral blood. All receptors derive from a man aged 50-60 years with acute or convalescent COVID-19.

The CDR3 bases are TGTGCCAGCTCACCGGGCGGGAACCATGAGCAGTTCTTC. Amino acid sequence: CASSPGGNHEQFF. This chain links TRBV18 with TRBJ2-1, with a possible D match to TRBD2 (6 bases). The CDR3 runs to 13 residues. V was clipped by 3 bases and J by 8 bases, with 11 bases between them. The germline V gene has CDR1 KGHSH and CDR2 LQKENI.

This sequence joins TRBV10-3 and TRBJ2-7; 8 positions agree with TRBD1. The trim removed 7 bases at V and 4 bases at J, leaving 9 bases unmatched. CDR1 and CDR2 (germline): ENHRY, SYGVKD. The CDR3 sequence is 14 residues long. Written as DNA, the CDR3 is TGTGCCATCAACGGCCGACAGGGGAGTTACGAGCAGTACTTC. Encoded protein: CAINGRQGSYEQYF.

V is TRBV5-1 and J is TRBJ2-4; 7 bases align to TRBD1. The CDR3 extends over 16 amino acids. V was clipped by 0 bases and J by 5 bases; unmatched bases: 8. Germline values: CDR1 SGHRS, CDR2 YFSETQ. The chain's CDR3 is CASSLGDSGVENIQYF. The CDR3 coding sequence is TGCGCCAGCAGCTTGGGGGACAGTGGTGTTGAAAACATTCAGTACTTC. Filled out from reference TRBV5-1 and TRBJ2-4, the complete variable domain reads KAGVTQTPRYLIKTRGQQVTLSCSPISGHRSVSWYQQTPGQGLQFLFEYFSETQRNKGNFPGRFSGRQFSNSRSEMNVSTLELGDSALYLCASSLGDSGVENIQYFGAGTRLSVL.

The chain combines TRBV7-9 with TRBJ1-6, with 9 bases identical to TRBD1. Germline V lookup: CDR1 SEHNR, CDR2 FQNEAQ (reference sequence). The CDR3 runs to 12 residues. With V trimmed by 11 bases and J by 7 bases, 3 bases remained unmatched. The CDR3 reads CAVQGANSPLHF. CDR3 DNA sequence: TGTGCCGTACAGGGGGCAAATTCACCCCTCCACTTT.

V is TRBV3-1 (or the pseudogene TRBV3-2) and J is TRBJ1-1, with a tentative D call TRBD1 (5 bases). Germline values: CDR1 LGHDT, CDR2 YNNKEL (reference sequence). The CDR3 contains 15 residues. V was pared by 4 bases and J by 0 bases, with 12 bases between. The CDR3, as DNA: TGTGCCAGCAGCCGAGCGGGGCTGATGAACACTGAAGCTTTCTTT. Residues: CASSRAGLMNTEAFF.

The chain carries TRBV18 and TRBJ2-2, with D tentatively TRBD2 (6 bases). From germline, CDR1 is KGHSH and CDR2 LQKENI. Trimming removed 3 bases at V and 7 bases at J, with 12 bases between. This CDR3 is 14 amino acids long. The CDR3: CASSPTEGSGELFF. The CDR3 DNA sequence: TGTGCCAGCTCACCGACGGAGGGGAGCGGGGAGCTGTTTTTT. Based on the CDR3 plus reference TRBV18 and TRBJ2-2, the full variable domain is NAGVMQNPRHLVRRRGQEARLRCSPMKGHSHVYWYRQLPEEGLKFMVYLQKENIIDESGMPKERFSAEFPKEGPSILRIQQVVRGDSAAYFCASSPTEGSGELFFGEGSRLTVL.

The rearrangement links TRBV30 to TRBJ2-7; the match to TRBD2 covers 10 bases. CDR3 length: 16 residues. Trimming at V came to 2 bases and at J to 2 bases, leaving 9 bases not matched to a gene. CDR1 and CDR2 from the germline V gene are GTSNPN and SVGIG (reference sequence). CDR3 residues: CAWSRQTSGLPYEQYF. CDR3 sequence (DNA): TGTGCCTGGAGTCGACAGACTAGCGGGCTACCCTACGAGCAGTACTTC.

The chain has TRBV2 and TRBJ1-1; maybe TRBD1 (5 bases). The CDR3 totals 14 residues. Trimming cost V 6 bases and J 0 bases, with 11 bases left between them. In germline, CDR1 is SNHLY, CDR2 FYNNEI. For the CDR3, the DNA is TGTGCCAGCAGCCTCCTGACAGTGAACACTGAAGCTTTCTTT. This sequence encodes CASSLLTVNTEAFF.

The V call is TRBV7-9, the J call TRBJ2-6; D is unresolved. Per the germline V gene, CDR1 is SEHNR and CDR2 is FQNEAQ (reference sequence). V lost 3 bases to trimming and J lost 0 bases, with 3 bases between them. The CDR3 totals 14 residues. CDR3 nucleotide sequence: TGTGCCAGCAGCTTTAACTCTGGGGCCAACGTCCTGACTTTC. This encodes CASSFNSGANVLTF. Supplemented by reference TRBV7-9 and TRBJ2-6, the full variable domain reads DTGVSQNPRHKITKRGQNVTFRCDPISEHNRLYWYRQTLGQGPEFLTYFQNEAQLEKSRLLSDRFSAERPKGSFSTLEIQRTEQGDSAMYLCASSFNSGANVLTFGAGSRLTVL.

The chain has TRBV12-3 or TRBV12-4 and TRBJ1-2; 7 nucleotides align to TRBD1. The J segment lost 8 bases and the V segment lost 2 bases, leaving 5 bases of the junction unmatched. This CDR3 contains 13 residues. DNA of the CDR3: TGTGCCAGCAGTTTAAAACAGGGGCACGGCTACACCTTC. Encoded protein: CASSLKQGHGYTF.

The V and J genes are TRBV6-2 or TRBV6-3 and TRBJ1-1; D uncertain. Trimming shortened V by 0 bases and J by 5 bases, and 7 bases separated the two germline ends. From germline, CDR1 is MNHEY and CDR2 SVGEGT. There are 13 residues in the CDR3. CDR3 in amino acids: CASSYSMATEAFF. Here the CDR3 DNA reads TGTGCCAGCAGTTACTCCATGGCAACTGAAGCTTTCTTT.

The chain is built from TRBV12-3 or TRBV12-4 and TRBJ1-3, with D perhaps TRBD1 (5 bases). The CDR3 totals 13 residues. Trimming took 4 bases from V and 3 from J, leaving 7 bases between them. The CDR3 region has the DNA TGTGCCAGCAGTTCTAGGGGTGGAAACACCATATATTTT. Its translation is CASSSRGGNTIYF.

Note on this clone: This CDR3 is also generated by other DNA sequences in the sample. This chain connects TRBV18 to TRBJ1-1, with D possibly matching TRBD1 (6 bases). Germline CDR1 is KGHSH and CDR2 is LQKENI. CDR3 length equals 14 residues. Trimming stripped 1 base from V and 2 bases from J, with 8 bases between. CDR3 sequence: CASSPRRGNTEAFF. DNA of the CDR3: TGTGCCAGCTCACCACGCAGGGGCAACACTGAAGCTTTCTTT.

CDR3 in amino acids: CASSLGQATTQYF. The CDR3, as DNA: TGTGCCAGCAGTTTAGGGCAGGCCACTACGCAGTATTTT. The chain combines TRBV27 with TRBJ2-3; D is unresolved. The CDR3 covers 13 residues. V was pared by 2 bases and J by 8 bases, with 11 bases between. CDR1 and CDR2 from the germline V gene are MNHEY and SMNVEV (reference sequence).

The V and J genes are TRBV7-2 and TRBJ2-3; 7 positions agree with TRBD2. The CDR3 runs 16 residues. V lost 4 bases and J lost 5; bases outside the gene matches: 12. Looked up from germline, CDR1 is SGHTA and CDR2 is FQGNSA. The CDR3 DNA sequence: TGTGCCAGCAGCTCCCGGCGGGGAGGGTATGTAGATACGCAGTATTTT. It is translated as CASSSRRGGYVDTQYF.

The chain recombines TRBV19 with TRBJ1-4, with D unresolved. This CDR3 spans 15 amino acids. Germline assignment: CDR1 LNHDA and CDR2 SQIVND (reference sequence). V was clipped by 1 base and J by 7 bases, with 13 bases between them. This CDR3 reads CASSIASLGAEKLFF. The CDR3 DNA sequence: TGTGCCAGTAGTATAGCAAGCCTAGGAGCTGAAAAACTGTTTTTT.

This chain joins TRBV7-9 and TRBJ2-2; maybe TRBD2 (6 bases). This CDR3 is built from 16 residues. V lost 1 base, J lost 1 base, and 10 bases lay in between. Germline CDR1 is SEHNR and CDR2 is FQNEAQ (reference sequence). The CDR3, as DNA: TGTGCCAGCAGCTTAGGGGCTAGCGTGAACACCGGGGAGCTGTTTTTT. This codes for CASSLGASVNTGELFF. Based on the CDR3 plus reference TRBV7-9 and TRBJ2-2, the full variable domain is DTGVSQNPRHKITKRGQNVTFRCDPISEHNRLYWYRQTLGQGPEFLTYFQNEAQLEKSRLLSDRFSAERPKGSFSTLEIQRTEQGDSAMYLCASSLGASVNTGELFFGEGSRLTVL.

The V and J genes are TRBV4-1 and TRBJ2-7; the D is unclear. CDR3 size: 14 residues. Deletions cut 1 base from V and 2 bases from J, with 9 bases between. In germline, CDR1 is MGHRA, CDR2 YSYEKL. DNA of the CDR3: TGCGCCAGCAGCCAAGGGATAGCTACCTACGAGCAGTACTTC. It encodes CASSQGIATYEQYF.